Presented here are 27 T cell receptor beta chains from one specimen sequenced in a study of cytomegalovirus exposure and HLA in healthy donors. 60 Vbeta and 13 Jbeta primers were used in PCR. Assay used: immunoSEQ multiplex PCR; TCRdb lists only in-frame clones, some missing. This sample contains 130,000 to 150,000 clones. The sequencing input was PBMCs. The receptor source for this set is a male donor in good health and CMV-seronegative.

V gene TRBV4-2 combines with J gene TRBJ2-1, with TRBD2 matching 13 bases. V was pared by 2 bases and J by 7 bases, with 8 bases of the junction left unmatched. Germline V lookup: CDR1 LGHNA, CDR2 YNFKEQ. This CDR3 has 17 amino acids. The CDR3 here is CASSQIATSGGYNEQFF. The DNA of the CDR3 is TGTGCCAGCAGCCAAATCGCGACTAGCGGGGGGTATAATGAGCAGTTCTTC.

The chain is built from TRBV27 and TRBJ1-5; 9 bases match TRBD1. V lost 7 bases and J lost 0; bases outside the gene matches: 10. Germline V gene lookup returns CDR1 MNHEY and CDR2 SMNVEV (reference sequence). The CDR3 is 17 residues long. CDR3 nucleotides: TGTGCCAGCACCTTAAAAGGGGACAGGGCTAGCAATCAGCCCCAGCATTTT. Translated, it gives CASTLKGDRASNQPQHF.

The chain combines TRBV9 with TRBJ2-3; the match to TRBD2 covers 7 bases. Germline V CDR1 and CDR2: SGDLS, YYNGEE. J gave up 5 bases and V 0 bases, and 9 bases lay outside the gene matches. CDR3 size: 16 residues. CDR3 amino acids: CASSVGAGEFGDTQYF. CDR3 bases: TGTGCCAGCAGCGTAGGCGCGGGGGAGTTTGGAGATACGCAGTATTTT.

This chain connects TRBV4-2 to TRBJ1-4, with 7 bases identical to TRBD1. This CDR3 region has 15 residues. CDR1 LGHNA and CDR2 YNFKEQ come from the germline V gene. Trimming cost V 1 base and J 7 bases; bases outside gene matches: 6. In DNA form, the CDR3 reads TGTGCCAGCAGCCAAGGCAATGACAGGGCTGAAAAACTGTTTTTT. Amino acid sequence: CASSQGNDRAEKLFF.

The chain carries TRBV7-6 and TRBJ1-5; unclear D gene. This CDR3 region has 13 residues. Germline CDR1 SGHVS, CDR2 FNYEAQ. Trimming removed 3 bases from V and 3 bases from J, with 6 bases in between. CDR3 in amino acids: CASSFYTNQPQHF. In DNA form, the CDR3 reads TGTGCCAGCAGCTTTTACACCAATCAGCCCCAGCATTTT.

V usage is TRBV6-5 and J usage is TRBJ1-1; D is ambiguous. The CDR3 runs to 13 residues. CDR1 is MNHEY, CDR2 SVGAGI, per germline. Trimming removed 2 bases from V and 2 bases from J, with 6 bases in between. The CDR3 here is CASSYGGNTEAFF. DNA of the CDR3: TGTGCCAGCAGTTACGGAGGAAACACTGAAGCTTTCTTT.

V is TRBV9 and J is TRBJ2-7, with TRBD1 matching over 11 bases. The CDR3 covers 17 residues. V lost 0 bases to trimming and J lost 5 bases; unmatched junction nucleotides: 10. Per the germline V gene, CDR1 is SGDLS and CDR2 is YYNGEE. This chain's CDR3 is CASSVVGQGALVDEQYF. Written as DNA, the CDR3 is TGTGCCAGCAGCGTAGTTGGACAGGGGGCCCTAGTCGACGAGCAGTACTTC.

This sequence joins TRBV7-9 and TRBJ1-1, with D possibly being TRBD1 (5 bases). This CDR3 contains 18 residues. Trimming removed 1 base at V and 5 bases at J, with 23 bases between. In germline, CDR1 is SEHNR, CDR2 FQNEAQ (reference sequence). The CDR3 region has the DNA TGTGCCAGCAGCTTAGGGGGACTTTTCAACCCTGAGGGAACTGAAGCTTTCTTT. Its protein product is CASSLGGLFNPEGTEAFF.

J is TRBJ2-1 and V is TRBV5-5; D gene uncertain. The CDR3 loop spans 13 amino acids. The V end was cut by 0 bases, the J end by 6 bases, with 7 bases between. Looked up from germline, CDR1 is SGHKS and CDR2 is YYEKEE (reference sequence). As DNA, the CDR3 is TGTGCCAGCAGCTTGGGAATGAGCAATGAGCAGTTCTTC. The encoded protein is CASSLGMSNEQFF.

This chain links TRBV30 with TRBJ2-3; 12 bases are shared with TRBD2. The CDR3 loop spans 16 amino acids. The trim removed 2 bases at V and 5 bases at J, leaving 8 bases unmatched. The germline CDR1 and CDR2 sequences are GTSNPN and SVGIG (reference sequence). CDR3 coding DNA: TGTGCCTGGAGTCGACTAGCGGGGGCCCCTGGAGATACGCAGTATTTT. Its translation: CAWSRLAGAPGDTQYF.

V is TRBV5-6 and J is TRBJ2-4; tentatively, D is TRBD2 (6 bases). There are 14 residues in the CDR3. CDR1 is SGHDT, CDR2 YYEEEE, per germline. V lost 3 bases and J lost 6, with 13 bases in between. The CDR3 nucleotides read TGTGCCAGCAGCTCGCCGGGACTGAGAAACATTCAGTACTTC. It yields the protein CASSSPGLRNIQYF.

The chain joins TRBV15 to TRBJ1-2; 8 bases agree with TRBD1. The germline V gene has CDR1 LNHNV and CDR2 YYDKDF (reference sequence). V dropped 3 bases and J dropped 6; count of bases not matched to a gene: 6. CDR3 length: 14 amino acids. This CDR3 reads CATSRDRASNGYTF. The CDR3 DNA reads as TGTGCCACCAGCAGGGACAGGGCTTCCAATGGCTACACCTTC.

The chain couples TRBV30 to TRBJ2-3; TRBD1 might be the D (5 bases). The germline V gene encodes CDR1 GTSNPN and CDR2 SVGIG (reference sequence). Trimming pared 0 bases from V and 2 bases from J, leaving 12 bases between. The CDR3 is 15 residues long. The CDR3 is CAWSVLSGHTDTQYF. The CDR3, as DNA: TGTGCCTGGAGTGTACTTTCAGGGCACACAGATACGCAGTATTTT.

V gene TRBV4-2 combines with J gene TRBJ2-7; D gene uncertain. The CDR3 has 12 residues. CDR1 and CDR2 (germline): LGHNA, YNFKEQ. V was cut by 0 bases and J by 4 bases, with 4 bases left in between. The CDR3 is CASSQDEYEQYF. The CDR3 bases are TGTGCCAGCAGCCAAGATGAGTACGAGCAGTACTTC.

The chain recombines TRBV6-5 with TRBJ2-7, with D maybe TRBD2 (5 bases). Germline-derived CDR1 and CDR2 are MNHEY and SVGAGI. This CDR3 has 13 amino acids. The V end lost 9 bases, the J end lost 1 base, and 13 bases lay between the germline ends. The CDR3 nucleotides read TGTGCCAGTCGACCCGGGGTTTCCTACGAGCAGTACTTC. Translating it yields CASRPGVSYEQYF.

The chain joins TRBV2 to TRBJ2-7; the D gene is possibly TRBD1 (5 bases). Germline assignment: CDR1 SNHLY and CDR2 FYNNEI. The CDR3 spans 14 residues. The V end lost 5 bases, the J end lost 0 bases, and 11 bases lay between the germline ends. The CDR3 region has the DNA TGTGCCAGCAGTAGGGGTTGGGACTCCTACGAGCAGTACTTC. Protein: CASSRGWDSYEQYF.

V gene TRBV30 combines with J gene TRBJ1-2; D perhaps matches TRBD1 (5 bases). Germline-derived CDR1 and CDR2 are GTSNPN and SVGIG (reference sequence). The CDR3 is made up of 13 amino acids. The V end lost 4 bases, the J end lost 8 bases, and 17 bases lay between the germline ends. CDR3 protein: CAWTWGAGQGYTF. The CDR3 DNA is TGTGCCTGGACATGGGGCGCAGGGCAGGGCTACACCTTC.

This chain joins TRBV4-3 and TRBJ2-2; D gene uncertain. The CDR3 has 16 amino acids. V shed 3 bases and J shed 2 bases, with 13 bases lying between them. Germline V gene lookup returns CDR1 LGHNA and CDR2 YSLEER. This CDR3 is CASSHLRNTNTGELFF. CDR3 nucleotide sequence: TGCGCCAGCAGCCACCTGAGGAACACCAACACCGGGGAGCTGTTTTTT.

As DNA, the CDR3 is TGCGCCAGCAGCCCAGGGGCCAGCTATGGCTACACCTTC. Translated: CASSPGASYGYTF. This sequence joins TRBV4-3 and TRBJ1-2, with TRBD1 as a possible D gene (6 bases). Trimming removed 4 bases from V and 4 bases from J, with 10 bases in between. This CDR3 region has 13 residues. Germline V lookup: CDR1 LGHNA, CDR2 YSLEER.

This chain uses TRBV5-1 with TRBJ2-3; D possibly corresponds to TRBD1 (5 bases). The germline gives CDR1 SGHRS, CDR2 YFSETQ. V lost 0 bases and J 6 bases, leaving 14 bases between the germline ends. The CDR3 loop spans 15 amino acids. The CDR3 here is CASSLDAGWVDTQYF. CDR3 DNA sequence: TGCGCCAGCAGCTTGGATGCAGGGTGGGTGGATACGCAGTATTTT.

The chain employs TRBV18 and TRBJ1-5; D is possibly TRBD1 (5 bases). The CDR3 totals 15 residues. Germline CDR1 KGHSH, CDR2 LQKENI. The V end was cut by 5 bases, the J end by 5 bases, with 16 bases between. The CDR3 region has the DNA TGTGCCAGCTCAAGTGGTGGCGGGGCAGATCAGCCCCAGCATTTT. Translation gives CASSSGGGADQPQHF.

The genes are TRBV7-9 and TRBJ2-1; D remains ambiguous. CDR1 and CDR2 from the germline V gene are SEHNR and FQNEAQ (reference sequence). This CDR3 is 12 amino acids long. V lost 1 base, J lost 7 bases, and 5 bases lay in between. For the CDR3, the DNA is TGTGCCAGCAGCTTAGGCCGGAATGAGCAGTTCTTC. Amino acids: CASSLGRNEQFF. Based on the CDR3 plus reference TRBV7-9 and TRBJ2-1, the full variable domain is DTGVSQNPRHKITKRGQNVTFRCDPISEHNRLYWYRQTLGQGPEFLTYFQNEAQLEKSRLLSDRFSAERPKGSFSTLEIQRTEQGDSAMYLCASSLGRNEQFFGPGTRLTVL.

V usage is TRBV28 and J usage is TRBJ1-2; 8 positions agree with TRBD1. In germline, CDR1 is MDHEN, CDR2 SYDVKM. The CDR3 loop spans 13 amino acids. The ends lost 1 base at V and 8 bases at J; junction bases unmatched: 3. The CDR3 here is CASSLSGGAGYTF. The CDR3 DNA reads TGTGCCAGCAGTTTATCAGGGGGCGCGGGCTACACCTTC.

The rearrangement links TRBV15 to TRBJ2-7; a possible D gene is TRBD1 (6 bases). Germline lookup yields CDR1 LNHNV and CDR2 YYDKDF (reference sequence). There are 14 residues in the CDR3. Trimming left V 6 bases short and J 4 bases short, with 16 bases between. CDR3 in DNA: TGTGCCACCAGAGAGACAGGATTTCCATACGAGCAGTACTTC. Translated, it gives CATRETGFPYEQYF.

The chain recombines TRBV5-1 with TRBJ2-1, with 11 bases fitting TRBD2. V lost 4 bases, J lost 8 bases, and 17 bases stayed unmatched. This CDR3 comprises 18 residues. Germline V CDR1 and CDR2: SGHRS, YFSETQ. The DNA of the CDR3 is TGCGCCAGCAGCCTTGGTTGGGGGACACCGGGACTAGCGGATGAGCAGTTCTTC. This sequence encodes CASSLGWGTPGLADEQFF.

The chain employs TRBV19 and TRBJ2-2; TRBD2 is a possible D gene (6 bases). Trimming removed 1 base at V and 4 bases at J, with 7 bases between. The CDR3 covers 14 residues. Germline V gives CDR1 LNHDA, CDR2 SQIVND (reference sequence). CDR3 nucleotide sequence: TGTGCCAGTAGTATAGCGGGAGCCACCGGGGAGCTGTTTTTT. This gives the protein CASSIAGATGELFF.

As concerns this clone: An end of the junction differs from the germline gene, which may be a read error. The chain combines TRBV30 with TRBJ1-4; TRBD1 matches at 8 bases. Germline values: CDR1 GTSNPN, CDR2 SVGIG (reference sequence). The CDR3 contains 13 residues. CDR3 sequence reads: CAWSVTGGSPRGF. The DNA for the CDR3 is TGTGCCTGGAGTGTAACAGGGGGATCCCCTAGGGGTTTT.